This note documents a single T cell receptor beta chain sequence. The antigen remains unidentified. Using immunoSEQ multiplex PCR, the repertoire was profiled, and TCRdb retains in-frame clones only, with some absent. The repertoire consists of about 32,000 clones, with 80% to 90% occurring once and the leading ten covering 5.7%. Time point of the sample: time of PML onset. Between about 15 and 60 months of natalizumab therapy passed before PML developed in these natalizumab-treated patients. All PML patients were female, and all patients had earlier interferon beta. This entry comes from a study of multiple sclerosis patients with progressive multifocal leukoencephalopathy. Whole-study findings and limits: Before and during natalizumab, the clones expanded at PML already existed.

Per the germline V gene, CDR1 is LNHDA and CDR2 is SQIVND (reference sequence). Losses at the gene ends were 5 bases for V and 1 base for J; bases not matched to a gene: 4. The CDR3 is made up of 15 amino acids. The chain has TRBV19 and TRBJ2-1; 8 bases match TRBD2. The sample in question was PBMCs, obtained from a patient treated with natalizumab. The clonotype comes from a woman in her thirties or forties with progressive multifocal leukoencephalopathy. The CDR3 sequence: CASSPGRGSYNEQFF. CDR3 nucleotides: TGTGCCAGTAGTCCCGGGAGGGGGTCCTACAATGAGCAGTTCTTC.